Given below is one T cell receptor (beta chain) in context. There are 14 residues in the CDR3. Germline assignment: CDR1 SGHRS and CDR2 YFSETQ. The V end lost 0 bases, the J end lost 3 bases, and 9 bases lay between the germline ends. The data were taken from a study of control samples from healthy donors and cancer patients. This table comes from immunoSEQ multiplex PCR, and its TCRdb copy is limited to in-frame clones, with some not included. This table holds under 200,000 clones, 75% to 95% found once. The sequence came from a young woman in good health. Sequencing was performed on blood. The V gene is TRBV5-1, the J gene TRBJ1-2, with D perhaps TRBD1 (5 bases). CDR3 DNA sequence: TGCGCCAGCAGCTTGGGACAGCCTTACTATGGCTACACCTTC. It yields the protein CASSLGQPYYGYTF.